One sample yielded the 23 T cell receptor beta chains listed below, sequenced in a study of regulatory T cells in long-lasting Graves disease. iRepertoire HTBI primers and Arm-PCR of CDR3 regions built TCR beta libraries. TCRdb ran MiXCR on the multiplex PCR reads and lists one entry per CDR3 protein. The sample lists some 450,000 distinct CDR3 sequences, 23% occurring once. The time point here: persistent/refractory GD, antithyroid drugs over 5 years with positive TRAb. The TCR library was prepared using RNA isolated from PBMCs. Specimen: peripheral blood mononuclear cells (PBMCs), collected when the disease was refractory, from a patient treated with antithyroid drugs. Receptor source: a female donor with Graves disease.

V and J are TRBV10-3 and TRBJ2-7; maybe TRBD2 (6 bases). V was shortened by 10 bases and J by 4 bases, with 17 bases between the two germline ends. Germline lookup yields CDR1 ENHRY and CDR2 SYGVKD. CDR3 length equals 13 residues. The CDR3 is CATEASGVYEQYF. The CDR3 region has the DNA TGTGCCACGGAGGCCTCGGGGGTATACGAGCAGTACTTC.

This clonotype appeared many times. The CDR3: CASAMEVVNEKLFF. The CDR3 DNA sequence: TGTGCCAGCGCCATGGAGGTGGTAAATGAAAAACTGTTTTTT. This chain joins TRBV7-6 and TRBJ1-4; no clear D. The CDR3 spans 14 residues. Per the germline V gene, CDR1 is SGHVS and CDR2 is FNYEAQ. V gave up 8 bases and J gave up 5 bases, with 15 bases separating them. Drawing the rest from reference TRBV7-6 and TRBJ1-4, the complete variable domain is GAGVSQSPRYKVTKRGQDVALRCDPISGHVSLYWYRQALGQGPEFLTYFNYEAQQDKSGLPNDRFSAERPEGSISTLTIQRTEQRDSAMYRCASAMEVVNEKLFFGSGTQLSVL.

This clonotype was recorded at least ten times. The CDR3 protein is CASSTNGRNYGYTF. CDR3 DNA sequence: TGTGCCAGCAGTACGAACGGACGGAACTATGGCTACACCTTC. V and J are TRBV12-3 or TRBV12-4 and TRBJ1-2; D gene ambiguous. The CDR3 is made up of 14 amino acids. The germline V and J ends were trimmed by 5 bases and 2 bases, with 12 bases remaining between them.

There are many counts of this clonotype. This chain uses TRBV15 with TRBJ2-7, with D perhaps matching TRBD2 (5 bases). This CDR3 has 14 amino acids. CDR1 LNHNV and CDR2 YYDKDF come from the germline V gene (reference sequence). V was shortened by 1 base and J by 0 bases, with 7 bases between the two germline ends. The CDR3 DNA follows: TGTGCCACCAGCAGAGTGGGGAGCTCCTACGAGCAGTACTTC. It encodes CATSRVGSSYEQYF.

This clonotype was detected a few times. The chain has TRBV3-1 and TRBJ2-2; tentatively, D is TRBD1 (5 bases). This CDR3 spans 15 amino acids. The germline V gene encodes CDR1 LGHDT and CDR2 YNNKEL (reference sequence). Trimming took off 1 base at V and 6 bases at J, with 12 bases between the two ends. The CDR3 coding sequence is TGTGCCAGCAGCCAAGGACAGTTGAGCGCCGGGGAGCTGTTTTTT. Protein product: CASSQGQLSAGELFF.

This rearrangement joins TRBV2 to TRBJ2-3, with a weak D call TRBD2 (7 bases). CDR3 length: 16 amino acids. Germline V gene sequence: CDR1 SNHLY, CDR2 FYNNEI. V shed 2 bases and J shed 8 bases, with 20 bases lying between them. The CDR3 protein is CASSENPSGPQGTQYF. The CDR3 region has the DNA TGTGCCAGCAGTGAAAACCCTAGCGGTCCACAGGGTACGCAGTATTTT. Using reference TRBV2 and TRBJ2-3 for the parts outside the CDR3, the full variable domain is EPEVTQTPSHQVTQMGQEVILRCVPISNHLYFYWYRQILGQKVEFLVSFYNNEISEKSEIFDDQFSVERPDGSNFTLKIRSTKLEDSAMYFCASSENPSGPQGTQYFGPGTRLTVL.

J is TRBJ2-2 and V is TRBV20-1, with D possibly TRBD2 on 6 matching bases. The CDR3 spans 15 residues. Germline V gene sequence: CDR1 DFQATT, CDR2 SNEGSKA (reference sequence). V lost 1 base to trimming and J lost 4 bases, with 13 bases between them. The chain's CDR3 is CSARGAGRGTGELFF. The DNA for the CDR3 is TGCAGTGCTAGAGGGGCGGGGAGAGGCACCGGGGAGCTGTTTTTT.

A few counts support this clonotype. The chain employs TRBV10-3 and TRBJ2-2, with 12 bases matching TRBD2. CDR1 and CDR2 (germline): ENHRY, SYGVKD. J lost 6 bases, V lost 4 bases, and 3 bases had no gene match. This CDR3 is 15 amino acids long. The CDR3 region has the DNA TGTGCCATCAGTGGACTAGCGGGAGCGGCCGGGGAGCTGTTTTTT. The encoded protein is CAISGLAGAAGELFF.

The chain uses TRBV7-2 and TRBJ2-4; D remains unclear. There are 14 residues in the CDR3. Germline V gives CDR1 SGHTA, CDR2 FQGNSA. V was cut by 5 bases and J by 0 bases, with 8 bases left in between. The CDR3 nucleotides are TGTGCCAGCAGCCAAAATCTAGCCAAAAACATTCAGTACTTC. Protein sequence: CASSQNLAKNIQYF.

This clonotype was seen a handful of times. This sequence joins TRBV6-2 or TRBV6-3 and TRBJ2-5; TRBD1 or TRBD2 may be the D gene (5 bases each). CDR3 length: 14 residues. Germline CDR1 and CDR2: MNHEY and SVGEGT. Trimming cost V 6 bases and J 5 bases, with 16 bases left between them. CDR3 nucleotide sequence: TGTGCCAGCAGACCGGGACCCAGCCAGGAGACCCAGTACTTC. This gives the protein CASRPGPSQETQYF.

This clonotype was picked up many times. The CDR3 nucleotides read TGTGCCAGCAGCAAAACAGGGGGTCGAGGGCAGCCCCAGCATTTT. Translated, it gives CASSKTGGRGQPQHF. The rearrangement uses TRBV11-2 and TRBJ1-5; 8 nucleotides agree with TRBD1. The CDR3 runs to 15 residues. Unmatched junction bases numbered 10, after V lost 5 bases and J lost 7 bases. Germline CDR1 reads SGHAT; CDR2 reads FQNNGV.

This clonotype appeared a few times. This chain uses TRBV5-6 with TRBJ1-1; D unclear. Germline CDR1 and CDR2: SGHDT and YYEEEE. The CDR3 runs 14 residues. V was clipped by 1 base and J by 3 bases, with 10 bases between them. The CDR3 DNA follows: TGTGCCAGCAGCTTGTTCGGGGAGGACACTGAAGCTTTCTTT. Its translation is CASSLFGEDTEAFF.

The chain links TRBV6-5 to TRBJ2-5; 11 nucleotides match TRBD1. Unmatched junction bases numbered 4, after V lost 2 bases and J lost 2 bases. Germline V gene lookup returns CDR1 MNHEY and CDR2 SVGAGI. This CDR3 is built from 16 residues. The CDR3 protein is CASSYIGTGGQETQYF. CDR3 DNA: TGTGCCAGCAGTTACATCGGGACAGGGGGGCAAGAGACCCAGTACTTC.

This clonotype was seen a few times. The chain joins TRBV5-1 to TRBJ1-1; TRBD1 aligns across 7 bases. V shed 0 bases and J 1 base; nucleotides not matched to a gene: 6. Germline CDR1 reads SGHRS; CDR2 reads YFSETQ. The CDR3 spans 16 residues. The CDR3 loop reads CASSLAGGGTNTEAFF. The CDR3 nucleotides are TGCGCCAGCAGCTTGGCAGGAGGGGGCACGAACACTGAAGCTTTCTTT.

The chain employs TRBV2 and TRBJ2-2; D is unresolved. Germline loops: CDR1 SNHLY, CDR2 FYNNEI. The CDR3 is 16 residues long. Trimming removed 7 bases at V and 1 base at J, with 16 bases between. The CDR3 reads CASTRSLGQNTGELFF. CDR3 DNA sequence: TGTGCCAGCACCCGCTCTTTAGGCCAGAACACCGGGGAGCTGTTTTTT.

This clonotype was seen ten or more times. CDR3: CSAINSGVGTEAFF. DNA for the CDR3: TGCAGCGCTATAAATTCAGGGGTGGGCACTGAAGCTTTCTTT. The V call is TRBV29-1, the J call TRBJ1-1, with D perhaps TRBD1 (6 bases). The germline V gene has CDR1 SQVTM and CDR2 ANQGSEA. The CDR3 has 14 residues. Trimming removed 7 bases from V and 4 bases from J, with 19 bases in between. Based on the CDR3 plus reference TRBV29-1 and TRBJ1-1, the full variable domain is SAVISQKPSRDICQRGTSLTIQCQVDSQVTMMFWYRQQPGQSLTLIATANQGSEATYESGFVIDKFPISRPNLTFSTLTVSNMSPEDSSIYLCSAINSGVGTEAFFGQGTRLTVV.

This chain uses TRBV7-2 with TRBJ1-5, with 7 bases matching TRBD1. J lost 6 bases, V lost 1 base, and 6 bases had no gene match. The CDR3 length is 15 residues. Germline lookup yields CDR1 SGHTA and CDR2 FQGNSA. The chain's CDR3 is CASSLEGASSQPQHF. The CDR3 nucleotides read TGTGCCAGCAGCTTAGAGGGGGCAAGTAGTCAGCCCCAGCATTTT.

This clonotype was observed at least ten times. V is TRBV12-3 or TRBV12-4 and J is TRBJ2-7, with D possibly matching TRBD2 (7 bases). Trimming removed 3 bases at V and 1 base at J, with 16 bases between. The CDR3 runs to 16 residues. The CDR3 loop is CASSLFLGGASYEQYF. In nucleotides, the CDR3 is TGTGCCAGCAGTTTGTTTTTAGGGGGGGCGTCCTACGAGCAGTACTTC.

This clonotype was counted only a few times. V and J are TRBV9 and TRBJ2-7, with 10 bases aligning to TRBD2. The CDR3 sequence is 15 residues long. The J segment lost 2 bases and the V segment lost 4 bases, leaving 6 bases of the junction unmatched. Germline values: CDR1 SGDLS, CDR2 YYNGEE. The CDR3 bases are TGTGCCAGCAGCTCCGGGACTAGCGCACCCTACGAGCAGTACTTC. Protein: CASSSGTSAPYEQYF.

In its sample, this clonotype was seen a few times. In DNA form, the CDR3 reads TGTGCCAGCAGACCTAGCGGGAGAATATACAATGAGCAGTTCTTC. This codes for CASRPSGRIYNEQFF. The genes are TRBV28 and TRBJ2-1; 10 bases are a match to TRBD2. V lost 6 bases and J lost 4; bases outside the gene matches: 6. CDR3 length equals 15 residues. The germline CDR1 and CDR2 sequences are MDHEN and SYDVKM.

This chain joins TRBV7-3 and TRBJ2-2; the match to TRBD2 covers 11 bases. CDR3 length: 16 residues. The ends lost 5 bases at V and 3 bases at J; junction bases unmatched: 5. Germline V gives CDR1 SGHTA, CDR2 FQGTGA. Here the CDR3 DNA reads TGTGCCAGCAGCCCCAGGACTAGCGGGTACACCGGGGAGCTGTTTTTT. As protein: CASSPRTSGYTGELFF.

The chain joins TRBV19 to TRBJ2-2, with 12 bases that match TRBD1. Germline CDR1 and CDR2: LNHDA and SQIVND (reference sequence). The V and J ends lost 5 bases and 1 base, in that order; junction bases with no gene match: 8. The CDR3 consists of 18 residues. The CDR3 DNA follows: TGTGCCAGTAGTCCCGGGACAGGGGGCAATCGGAACACCGGGGAGCTGTTTTTT. Translated: CASSPGTGGNRNTGELFF.

This clonotype has only a few counts. This chain links TRBV6-2 or TRBV6-3 with TRBJ1-1, with D perhaps TRBD1 (5 bases). The CDR3 covers 14 residues. CDR1 MNHEY and CDR2 SVGEGT come from the germline V gene. With 0 bases removed from V and 6 bases from J, the gap between germline ends came to 11 bases. CDR3 amino acids: CASSYSDSGSEAFF. The CDR3 coding sequence is TGTGCCAGCAGTTACTCGGACTCAGGGTCTGAAGCTTTCTTT.